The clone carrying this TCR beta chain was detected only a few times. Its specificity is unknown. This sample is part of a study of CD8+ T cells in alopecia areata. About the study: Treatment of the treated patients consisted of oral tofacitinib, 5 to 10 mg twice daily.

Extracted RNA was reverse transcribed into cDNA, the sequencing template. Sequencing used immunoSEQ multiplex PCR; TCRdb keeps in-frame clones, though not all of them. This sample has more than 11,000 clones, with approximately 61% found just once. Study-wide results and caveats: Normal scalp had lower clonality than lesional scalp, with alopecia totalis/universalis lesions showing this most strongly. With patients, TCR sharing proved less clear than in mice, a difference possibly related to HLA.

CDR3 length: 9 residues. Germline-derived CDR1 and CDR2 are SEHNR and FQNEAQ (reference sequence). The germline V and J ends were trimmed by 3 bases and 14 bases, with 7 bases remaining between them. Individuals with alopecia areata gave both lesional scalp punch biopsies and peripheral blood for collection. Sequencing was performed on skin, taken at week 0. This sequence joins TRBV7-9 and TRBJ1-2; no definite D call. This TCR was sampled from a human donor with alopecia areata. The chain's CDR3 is CASSLKRTF. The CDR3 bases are TGTGCCAGCAGCTTGAAAAGGACCTTC.